The entry below describes one T cell receptor (beta chain). Self-reported history from a screening survey and questionnaire set each donor's cohort. Recovered status applied to Cohort 3 donors who had two consecutive negative PCRs. It also applied to those with clearance or with symptom resolution. Only in-frame clones appear in the TCRdb table, and some are missing; sequencing was by immunoSEQ multiplex PCR. The profile covers some 330,000 clones, with approximately 92% appearing a single time and roughly 20% taken by the ten largest. This entry comes from a study of blood T cell repertoires in COVID-19. Overall study context: Italy, Spain and the United States were the sources of the convalescent and acute COVID-19 samples. PBMCs, B-cell-depleted T cells, or T cells provided the cDNA or gDNA that made up the material.

Sequenced sample: PBMCs or T cells enriched from blood (not recorded which). The TCR comes from a woman under 40 who had recovered from COVID-19.

The CDR3 loop reads CASSLQGFGLNEQFF. As DNA, the CDR3 is TGCGCCAGCAGCCTCCAGGGTTTTGGCCTTAATGAGCAGTTCTTC. This chain links TRBV4-3 with TRBJ2-1; possible D gene TRBD1, 5 bases. Germline V gene data show CDR1 as LGHNA and CDR2 as YSLEER. With 4 bases removed from V and 7 bases from J, the gap between germline ends came to 17 bases. CDR3 size: 15 residues.